These T cell receptor beta chains were read from a single sample in a study of CD8+CD57+ T cells in acquired aplastic anemia. MiXCR, applied by TCRdb to the reads, yields one record per CDR3 protein. The sample lists about 180,000 distinct CDR3 sequences; 40% to 50% were seen once. The sequenced material came from sorted CD4+, CD8+, or CD8+CD57+ T cells (not recorded which) from PBMCs. The source of these receptors is a human donor with aplastic anemia. Both conserved end residues are part of each CDR3. D genes are given only for firm matches. Clone size is shown for a subset of rows, as once, few, many or a class of expanded clone.

j_call clone_size d_call v_call cdr3_nt cdr3_aa
TRBJ2-3 few . TRBV24-1 TGTGCCACCAGTGATTCTAGCCCGACGCAGTATTTT CATSDSSPTQYF
TRBJ2-2 . . TRBV3-1 TGTGCCAGCACCACGAGGTGGGGGGCGTACGGGGAGCTGTTTTTT CASTTRWGAYGELFF
TRBJ1-1 . . TRBV2 TGTGCCAGCAGCGTAACAGTTGGGAACACTGAGGCTTTCTTT CASSVTVGNTEAFF
TRBJ1-2 many TRBD1 TRBV29-1 TGCAGCGTTGCGACAGGGGTGCTAGGCTATGGCTACACCTTC CSVATGVLGYGYTF
TRBJ2-5 . TRBD2 TRBV11-2 TGTGCCAGCAGCTATTTCCTAGCGGGGGGGCAGGGGGAGACCCAGTACTTC CASSYFLAGGQGETQYF
TRBJ2-1 . . TRBV7-7 TGTGCTAGGCCAGACCCGGGCAACAATGAGCAGTTCTTC CARPDPGNNEQFF
TRBJ2-2 . . TRBV12-3/TRBV12-4 TGTGCCAGCAGTATAGCCGGGGCCGGGGAGCTGTTTTTT CASSIAGAGELFF
TRBJ2-7 few . TRBV7-9 TGTGCCAGCAGCGGGAGGGGGACGGGGGAGCAGTACTTC CASSGRGTGEQYF
TRBJ1-2 . . TRBV7-2 TGTGCCAGCAGCTTAGTCGCAGGAAACGGCTATGGCTACACCTTC CASSLVAGNGYGYTF
TRBJ2-3 . . TRBV7-2 TGTGCCAGCGGTAGCACAGATACGCAGTATTTT CASGSTDTQYF
TRBJ1-4 many . TRBV5-4 TGTGCCAGCAGCTTGAGGGGGTTGGGCAAGGGTAATGAAAAACTGTTTTTT CASSLRGLGKGNEKLFF
TRBJ1-3 . . TRBV29-1 TGCAGCGTTACAGGGAGTGGAAACACCATATATTTT CSVTGSGNTIYF
TRBJ1-5 many . TRBV7-2 TGTGCCAGCAGCTTAGGATCGGCAGGGCTTCAGCCCCAGCATTTT CASSLGSAGLQPQHF
TRBJ2-7 . TRBD1 TRBV20-1 TGCAGTGCAGTCCCGGGGACAGGGAGCTACGAGCAGTACTTC CSAVPGTGSYEQYF
TRBJ1-3 many . TRBV20-1 TGCAGTGCTAGAGATAGGGGGTTCTCTGGAAACACCATATATTTT CSARDRGFSGNTIYF
TRBJ2-1 few . TRBV9 TGTGCCAGCAGCGTAGGGGTGGTTTCAAATGAGCAGTTCTTC CASSVGVVSNEQFF
TRBJ1-5 . . TRBV6-1 TGTGCCAGCAGTGAAGGACAGACCGATCAGCCCCAGCATTTT CASSEGQTDQPQHF
TRBJ2-6 many TRBD1 TRBV5-1 TGCGCCAGCAGCTACGACAGGGAGCGCAGGTCTTCTGGGGCCAACGTCCTGACTTTC CASSYDRERRSSGANVLTF
TRBJ2-1 . . TRBV15 TGTGCCACCAGCAGCGAGGGGCCCGTGGCTCAGTTCTTC CATSSEGPVAQFF
TRBJ2-2 few . TRBV7-9 TGTGCCAGCAGCTTGAGCGGGGAGCTGTTTTTT CASSLSGELFF
TRBJ1-6 . . TRBV9 TGTGCCAGCGGCAAGACGGATTCGGTCTATAATTCACCCCTCCACTTT CASGKTDSVYNSPLHF
TRBJ2-7 . . TRBV15 TGTGCCACCAGCGGGTGGACTCAAACTTCCTACGAGCAGTACTTC CATSGWTQTSYEQYF
TRBJ1-1 many . TRBV20-1 TGCAGTGCTGGGATCCCCCTCCCCAGGGACGGGTGGACTGAAGCTTTCTTT CSAGIPLPRDGWTEAFF
TRBJ1-3 many . TRBV10-3 TGTGCCATCAGTGATACGGGAACTGGAAACACCATATATTTT CAISDTGTGNTIYF
TRBJ1-4 . . TRBV12-3/TRBV12-4 TGTGCCAGCAGGCCCGGGGGGCTAGATAATGAAAAACTGTTTTTT CASRPGGLDNEKLFF
TRBJ1-6 . . TRBV10-3 TGTGCCATCAGTGAGTCTTCAATAATCAGCTCCTATAATTCACCCCTCCACTTT CAISESSIISSYNSPLHF
TRBJ2-2 many . TRBV2 TGTGCCAGTTGCAGGGACACCGGGGAGCTGTTTTTT CASCRDTGELFF
TRBJ1-4 . . TRBV19 TGTGCCAGTAGTGTCGCCAGGGGATCTAATGAAAAACTGTTTTTT CASSVARGSNEKLFF
TRBJ1-2 . . TRBV5-4 TGTGCCAGCAGCTTGTCCAACCGCGCTAACTATGGCTACACCTTC CASSLSNRANYGYTF
TRBJ1-6 many . TRBV5-4 TGTGCCAGCAGATCTGGACCCCTGGAAAGAGATTCACCCCTCCACTTT CASRSGPLERDSPLHF
TRBJ1-5 many . TRBV3-1 TGTGCCAGCAGCCAAGATCCGTTTACGAATCAGCCCCAGCATTTT CASSQDPFTNQPQHF
TRBJ1-2 . . TRBV11-3 TGTGCCAGCAGCCCGATGGGGAACCTTGACTATGGCTACACCTTC CASSPMGNLDYGYTF
TRBJ2-7 many . TRBV6-1 TGTGCCAGCAGTGATCCCAGAGCAGGTTCCTCCTCCTACGAGCAGTACTTC CASSDPRAGSSSYEQYF
TRBJ1-4 many . TRBV20-1 TGCAGTGCTAGACTTTCGGGAGAAAAACTGTTTTTT CSARLSGEKLFF
TRBJ1-4 many . TRBV5-1 TGCGCCAGCAGCTTGGCGGAGCGGCTTCCTGAAAAACTGTTTTTT CASSLAERLPEKLFF
TRBJ2-3 many . TRBV7-6 TGTGCCAGCAGCTCCCGCCCCCAGGGAAGCACAGATACGCAGTATTTT CASSSRPQGSTDTQYF
TRBJ2-5 . . TRBV14 TGTGCCAGCAGCCAAGGGCAGGTGGAGTACCAAGAGACCCAGTACTTC CASSQGQVEYQETQYF
TRBJ2-5 . . TRBV2 TGTGCCAGCAGTAGTGCCGGCAGGGAGACCCAGTACTTC CASSSAGRETQYF
TRBJ2-7 many TRBD2 TRBV4-2 TGTGCCAGCAGCCGCGCCCTAGCGGGGGCCAACTACGAGCAGTACTTC CASSRALAGANYEQYF
TRBJ2-5 . . TRBV7-7 TGTGCTAGCAGCTTAGGGACAACGTGCCAAGAGACCCAGTACTTC CASSLGTTCQETQYF
TRBJ2-3 . TRBD1 TRBV7-3 TGTGCCAGCAGCAGCCCCTATGGGACAGGGTTGGGAGATACGCAGTATTTT CASSSPYGTGLGDTQYF
TRBJ2-5 . . TRBV15 TGTGCCACCAGTGGCCCCAACAGGTATTCGGAGACCCAGTACTTC CATSGPNRYSETQYF
TRBJ2-7 many . TRBV5-4 TGTGCCAGCAGCTTGGGGGAGAGGGGAACCTACGAGCAGTACTTC CASSLGERGTYEQYF
TRBJ1-1 . . TRBV10-3 TGTGCCATCAGTGAGACAGGGAGTGGGACTGAAGCTTTCTTT CAISETGSGTEAFF
TRBJ2-1 many TRBD2 TRBV4-2 TGTGCCAGCAGCCAACGGGGGGGTTTCGACAATGAGCAGTTCTTC CASSQRGGFDNEQFF